Listed below are T cell receptor beta chains from one sample, sequenced in a study of blood T cell repertoires in COVID-19. Repertoires were generated with immunoSEQ multiplex PCR, while TCRdb's copy carries only in-frame clones and drops some. This sample has about 100,000 clones, with roughly 92% found just once. The specimen sequenced was peripheral blood. These receptors were obtained from a man aged 55 to 70 with acute or convalescent COVID-19. Each CDR3 is given with its conserved first and last residue. The D gene is left open where the match is weak. The size entry is marked missing in some rows and otherwise reads once, few, many or a size class.

D gene,V gene,J gene,clone size,CDR3 protein,CDR3 DNA
.,TRBV30,TRBJ2-6,.,CAWSVLHGANVLTF,TGTGCCTGGAGTGTACTCCATGGGGCCAACGTCCTGACTTTC
TRBD1,TRBV5-1,TRBJ1-4,.,CASTLTGADEKLFF,TGCGCCAGCACCCTGACAGGGGCGGATGAAAAACTGTTTTTT
.,TRBV5-1,TRBJ1-5,.,CASSLTGMDQPQHF,TGCGCCAGCAGCTTAACAGGGATGGATCAGCCCCAGCATTTT
TRBD2,TRBV3-1/TRBV3-2,TRBJ2-3,.,CASSQMGLAAADTQYF,TGTGCCAGCAGCCAGATGGGACTAGCGGCCGCAGATACGCAGTATTTT
.,TRBV3-1/TRBV3-2,TRBJ1-1,once,CASSQVWRGDTEAFF,TGTGCCAGCAGCCAAGTGTGGCGGGGAGACACTGAAGCTTTCTTT
.,TRBV3-1/TRBV3-2,TRBJ1-2,once,CASSQSATTGYTF,TGTGCCAGCAGCCAAAGTGCTACCACCGGCTACACCTTC
.,TRBV5-4,TRBJ2-5,.,CASSDPGSSSETQYF,TGTGCCAGCAGCGATCCGGGGTCCAGTTCAGAGACCCAGTACTTC
TRBD1,TRBV11-3,TRBJ1-6,.,CASSSAGTGEGRSPLHF,TGTGCCAGCAGCTCAGCCGGGACAGGGGAAGGGAGGTCACCCCTCCACTTT
TRBD2,TRBV24-1,TRBJ2-5,.,CATSDFIAGNSETQYF,TGTGCCACCAGTGATTTTATAGCGGGTAATTCGGAGACCCAGTACTTC
.,TRBV28,TRBJ1-1,.,CASSFHFRFVGGGTEAFF,TGTGCCAGCAGCTTCCACTTTCGATTTGTGGGAGGCGGCACTGAAGCTTTCTTT
.,TRBV14,TRBJ1-2,.,CASSQGAGLSDYGYTF,TGTGCCAGCAGCCAAGGGGCAGGACTATCCGACTATGGCTACACCTTC
TRBD1,TRBV3-1/TRBV3-2,TRBJ1-2,once,CASSGQDIYGYTF,TGTGCCAGCTCGGGACAGGACATATATGGCTACACCTTC
.,TRBV7-9,TRBJ2-6,.,CASSFWQGGSGANVLTF,TGTGCCAGCAGCTTTTGGCAGGGGGGATCTGGGGCCAACGTCCTGACTTTC
.,TRBV7-9,TRBJ2-5,.,CASSRDQETQYF,TGTGCCAGCAGCCGGGACCAAGAGACCCAGTACTTC
.,TRBV24-1,TRBJ2-5,.,CATSDLQATQYF,TGTGCCACCAGTGATTTGCAAGCGACCCAGTACTTC
.,TRBV25-1,TRBJ1-2,.,CASRYETGGYTF,TGTGCCAGCAGATATGAAACGGGGGGCTACACCTTC
TRBD1,TRBV19,TRBJ1-4,.,CASSPGGPFEKLFF,TGTGCCAGTAGTCCAGGGGGCCCGTTCGAAAAACTGTTTTTT
TRBD2,TRBV11-2,TRBJ2-1,.,CASSRAGNYNEQFF,TGTGCCAGCAGCCGAGCGGGGAACTACAATGAGCAGTTCTTC
TRBD1,TRBV6-5,TRBJ1-6,.,CASARDRGSPLHF,TGTGCCAGCGCCCGTGACAGGGGCTCACCCCTCCACTTT
.,TRBV28,TRBJ1-2,.,CASSFDRFSSYGYTF,TGTGCCAGCAGTTTTGACAGGTTTTCATCCTATGGCTACACCTTC
TRBD1,TRBV29-1,TRBJ1-1,.,CSVGDRGRTEAFF,TGCAGCGTTGGGGACAGGGGGCGAACTGAAGCTTTCTTT
TRBD1,TRBV18,TRBJ1-4,.,CASSPGQGRLFF,TGTGCCAGCTCACCGGGACAGGGGCGACTGTTTTTT
TRBD2,TRBV7-3,TRBJ2-5,few,CASSLASGSQETQYF,TGTGCCAGCAGCTTAGCTAGCGGGAGTCAAGAGACCCAGTACTTC
TRBD1,TRBV5-1,TRBJ2-1,few,CASSPTGVNEQFF,TGCGCCAGCAGCCCTACAGGGGTGAATGAGCAGTTCTTC
.,TRBV5-5,TRBJ1-6,.,CASSLDRISSYNSPLHF,TGTGCCAGCAGCCTCGACAGGATTAGCTCCTATAATTCACCCCTCCACTTT
.,TRBV5-4,TRBJ1-5,.,CASSLGGSASNQPQHF,TGTGCCAGCAGCCTCGGGGGGTCTGCGAGCAATCAGCCCCAGCATTTT
.,TRBV2,TRBJ1-5,.,CASSELGGTGGPQHF,TGTGCCAGCAGTGAATTAGGCGGCACCGGGGGGCCCCAGCATTTT
TRBD1,TRBV15,TRBJ2-1,.,CATSTMGQGVDEQFF,TGTGCCACCAGCACGATGGGACAGGGGGTCGATGAGCAGTTCTTC
TRBD2,TRBV29-1,TRBJ2-3,once,CSAGPRLALTDTQYF,TGCAGCGCTGGACCGCGACTAGCGCTAACAGATACGCAGTATTTT
TRBD1,TRBV3-1/TRBV3-2,TRBJ2-5,.,CASSQDSRGRETQYF,TGTGCCAGCAGCCAAGATAGCAGGGGGCGGGAGACCCAGTACTTC
TRBD1,TRBV29-1,TRBJ1-2,.,CSISGTGGMYGYTF,TGCAGCATTTCCGGGACAGGGGGCATGTATGGCTACACCTTC
TRBD2,TRBV9,TRBJ2-2,.,CASSSVGTGGHLGELFF,TGTGCCAGCAGCTCAGTGGGAACGGGAGGACATCTCGGGGAGCTGTTTTTT
TRBD1,TRBV7-2,TRBJ2-7,.,CASSYRGSSYEQYF,TGTGCCAGCAGCTACAGGGGGAGCTCCTACGAGCAGTACTTC
TRBD1,TRBV2,TRBJ1-1,.,CASSRDRGNTEAFF,TGTGCCAGCAGCCGGGACAGGGGAAACACTGAAGCTTTCTTT
TRBD1,TRBV29-1,TRBJ1-1,.,CSVGQGKGTEAFF,TGCAGCGTGGGACAGGGGAAAGGGACTGAAGCTTTCTTT
.,TRBV11-3,TRBJ1-6,.,CASSPEGNSPLHF,TGTGCCAGCAGCCCAGAGGGTAATTCACCCCTCCACTTT
.,TRBV27,TRBJ1-1,.,CASNSGEFGTEAFF,TGTGCCAGCAATTCGGGGGAGTTCGGCACTGAAGCTTTCTTT
TRBD1,TRBV5-1,TRBJ2-2,.,CASSPGATGGPGELFF,TGCGCCAGCAGCCCCGGAGCGACAGGGGGCCCCGGGGAGCTGTTTTTT
TRBD1,TRBV4-1,TRBJ1-5,once,CASSQAPGGGQPQHF,TGCGCCAGCAGCCAAGCCCCAGGGGGCGGTCAGCCCCAGCATTTT
.,TRBV11-2,TRBJ2-2,.,CASSLGGLPNTGELFF,TGTGCCAGCAGCTTAGGAGGACTACCGAACACCGGGGAGCTGTTTTTT
TRBD1,TRBV6-1,TRBJ1-6,once,CASSEYPKTGLDSPLHF,TGTGCCAGCAGTGAGTACCCGAAGACAGGGCTGGATTCACCCCTCCACTTT
TRBD1,TRBV10-3,TRBJ1-2,once,CAISEMDRATYGYTF,TGTGCCATCAGTGAAATGGACAGGGCGACCTATGGCTACACCTTC